This TCR beta chain was sequenced for a study of identical twins. Study results and caveats: Excess sharing by twins proved weaker in beta out-of-frame sequences. It was possible that invariant MAIT and iNKT cells partly confounded the zero-insertion analyses.

It was template switching that added a universal primer site, and there were unique molecular identifiers on the cDNA. TCRdb used MiXCR to reprocess the 5' RACE reads, holding one entry per CDR3 protein. The sample holds hundreds of thousands of distinct CDR3 sequences; roughly 6% are singletons and the top ten take roughly 1.6%. The CDR3 runs to 13 residues. This clonotype was recorded at least ten times. Its antigen is currently unknown. The chain uses TRBV21-1 and TRBJ2-1. TRBV21-1 is noted as a pseudogene. The TCR originated in a man younger than 35 in good health. Sequenced material: naive T cells sorted from blood. DNA of the CDR3: TGTGCCAGCAGCAAAGCGATAGGTAATGAGCAGTTCTTC. Amino acids: CASSKAIGNEQFF.